The TCR beta chain described here comes from a study of neurological immune-mediated disorders. This clonotype was seen many times. Germline CDR1 reads DFQATT; CDR2 reads SNEGSKA (reference sequence). The CDR3 is 15 residues long. V was clipped by 0 bases and J by 3 bases, with 12 bases between them. TCRdb reprocessed the 5' RACE reads via MiXCR and lists one record per CDR3 protein. The top ten clones hold about 0.6% of a sample with 44,000 or so distinct CDR3 sequences, around 6% of them seen once. V and J are TRBV20-1 and TRBJ2-1; maybe TRBD2 (5 bases). Material for sequencing was CD4+ T cells from blood. The sequence was obtained from a woman aged 40-49 years in good health. The CDR3 DNA is TGCAGTGCTAGAGATGGCGGGCTTGGCTACAATGAGCAGTTCTTC. It specifies CSARDGGLGYNEQFF.